A single T cell receptor beta chain is shown here with its context. The CDR3 consists of 15 residues. Per the germline V gene, CDR1 is WNHNN and CDR2 is SYGVQD (reference sequence). With V trimmed by 4 bases and J by 8 bases, 11 bases remained unmatched. The sample comes from a study of blood T cell repertoires in COVID-19. The wider study: Acute-phase and convalescent COVID-19 samples originated in the United States, Italy and Spain. In each case, the material was cDNA or gDNA derived from T cells, B-cell-depleted T cells, or PBMCs.

In the original workflow: Reference gene primer amplification gave estimated nucleated cell counts. Using immunoSEQ multiplex PCR, the repertoire was profiled, and TCRdb retains in-frame clones only, with some absent. V and J calls and clone size are as listed in that table; D and trimming were resolved from the DNA. The top ten clones hold roughly 5% of a sample with about 280,000 clones, around 89% of them seen once. This TCR was recovered from a man aged 40-55 years with acute or convalescent COVID-19. This chain links TRBV10-1 with TRBJ2-1; 7 nucleotides line up with TRBD1. Sequenced: peripheral blood. The CDR3 region has the DNA TGCGCCAGCAGTGCGGACAGGATCGCCAGGGATGAGCAGTTCTTC. This codes for CASSADRIARDEQFF.